The 14 T cell receptor beta chains in this list originate from one sample, sequenced in a study of blood T cell repertoires in COVID-19. Libraries were prepared by immunoSEQ multiplex PCR; TCRdb keeps only in-frame clonotypes and omits some of them. Among around 100,000 clones listed, 70% to 90% were seen once. Sequenced: peripheral blood. These receptors came from a man aged 50 to 60 with active or convalescent COVID-19.

The V and J genes are TRBV27 and TRBJ2-1; a possible D gene is TRBD1 (6 bases). This CDR3 region has 14 residues. In germline, CDR1 is MNHEY, CDR2 SMNVEV (reference sequence). Trimming cost V 11 bases and J 0 bases, with 14 bases left between them. The CDR3 region has the DNA TGTGCCGGGGACATCATGCGCTCCTACAATGAGCAGTTCTTC. Protein sequence: CAGDIMRSYNEQFF.

This sequence joins TRBV25-1 and TRBJ2-1; D remains ambiguous. There are 12 residues in the CDR3. Trimming took 0 bases from V and 10 from J, leaving 7 bases between them. Germline CDR1 MGHDK, CDR2 SYGVNS. The CDR3 nucleotides are TGTGCCAGCAGTGAATACAGTACGGAGCAGTTCTTC. Translated, it gives CASSEYSTEQFF.

The V and J genes are TRBV28 and TRBJ1-5; 7 positions match TRBD1. CDR3 size: 14 residues. Germline CDR1 is MDHEN and CDR2 is SYDVKM. The J segment lost 4 bases and the V segment lost 6 bases, leaving 6 bases of the junction unmatched. The CDR3 here is CASRQGQANQPQHF. DNA of the CDR3: TGTGCCAGCAGGCAAGGACAGGCAAATCAGCCCCAGCATTTT. The full variable domain, rest sourced from reference TRBV28 and TRBJ1-5, is DVKVTQSSRYLVKRTGEKVFLECVQDMDHENMFWYRQDPGLGLRLIYFSYDVKMKEKGDIPEGYSVSREKKERFSLILESASTNQTSMYLCASRQGQANQPQHFGDGTRLSIL.

The CDR3 DNA follows: TGTGCCAGCAGTGAATACGGGTCACCCCTCCACTTT. Translated: CASSEYGSPLHF. This chain joins TRBV25-1 and TRBJ1-6; D remains unclear. The CDR3 contains 12 residues. V gave up 0 bases and J gave up 10 bases, with 4 bases separating them. The germline gives CDR1 MGHDK, CDR2 SYGVNS.

This chain connects TRBV7-8 to TRBJ2-6, with D perhaps TRBD1 (5 bases). The CDR3 length is 18 residues. Germline CDR1 SGHVS, CDR2 FQNEAQ. Trimming pared 3 bases from V and 0 bases from J, leaving 15 bases between. DNA of the CDR3: TGTGCCAGCAGCTTGAGACAGCTAGGATTCTCTGGGGCCAACGTCCTGACTTTC. This gives the protein CASSLRQLGFSGANVLTF.

The chain combines TRBV19 with TRBJ2-7; possible D gene TRBD1, 6 bases. The CDR3 extends over 12 amino acids. The germline gives CDR1 LNHDA, CDR2 SQIVND (reference sequence). With 5 bases removed from V and 4 bases from J, the gap between germline ends came to 9 bases. Here the CDR3 reads CASSEGGYEQYF. In nucleotides, the CDR3 is TGTGCCAGTAGTGAAGGGGGATACGAGCAGTACTTC.

The V call is TRBV6-4, the J call TRBJ2-3, with 7 bases aligning to TRBD2. The germline V gene has CDR1 MRHNA and CDR2 SNTAGT. This CDR3 comprises 14 residues. V was clipped by 3 bases and J by 9 bases; unmatched bases: 9. CDR3 sequence reads: CASSDGLGSQTQYF. DNA for the CDR3: TGTGCCAGCAGTGATGGACTAGGGAGCCAAACGCAGTATTTT.

Here the CDR3 reads CASSFSSGVQETQYF. The CDR3 DNA reads as TGCGCCAGCAGCTTTAGTTCGGGGGTTCAAGAGACCCAGTACTTC. The chain couples TRBV5-1 to TRBJ2-5; D perhaps matches TRBD2 (6 bases). The ends were cut back, 2 bases at V and 2 bases at J, with 13 bases in the middle. The germline CDR1 and CDR2 sequences are SGHRS and YFSETQ. The length of the CDR3 is 15 residues.

The rearrangement uses TRBV11-3 and TRBJ2-1; D ambiguous. The V end lost 5 bases, the J end lost 2 bases, and 7 bases lay between the germline ends. CDR3 length: 13 amino acids. The V gene's germline CDR1 is SGHNT and CDR2 YENEEA. Here the CDR3 reads CASSRSPYNEQFF. The DNA for the CDR3 is TGTGCCAGCAGCCGGTCTCCCTACAATGAGCAGTTCTTC. Looking up the rest from reference TRBV11-3 and TRBJ2-1 gives the full variable domain: EAGVVQSPRYKIIEKKQPVAFWCNPISGHNTLYWYLQNLGQGPELLIRYENEEAVDDSQLPKDRFSAERLKGVDSTLKIQPAELGDSAVYLCASSRSPYNEQFFGPGTRLTVL.

The V and J genes are TRBV30 and TRBJ2-2, with TRBD1 identical over 7 bases. Germline CDR1 is GTSNPN and CDR2 is SVGIG (reference sequence). V lost 3 bases to trimming and J lost 7 bases; unmatched junction nucleotides: 8. The CDR3 loop spans 14 amino acids. In nucleotides, the CDR3 is TGTGCCTGGAGAGTAGGGGGCGCTGGCGGGGAGCTGTTTTTT. Its protein product is CAWRVGGAGGELFF.

The chain joins TRBV5-1 to TRBJ2-2, with D maybe TRBD2 (6 bases). Germline lookup yields CDR1 SGHRS and CDR2 YFSETQ. Trimming left V 0 bases short and J 6 bases short, with 18 bases between. This CDR3 comprises 17 residues. The CDR3 loop is CASSLAGTADRAGELFF. In DNA, the CDR3 is TGCGCCAGCAGCTTGGCTGGGACTGCGGACCGGGCCGGGGAGCTGTTTTTT. Using reference TRBV5-1 and TRBJ2-2 for the parts outside the CDR3, the full variable domain is KAGVTQTPRYLIKTRGQQVTLSCSPISGHRSVSWYQQTPGQGLQFLFEYFSETQRNKGNFPGRFSGRQFSNSRSEMNVSTLELGDSALYLCASSLAGTADRAGELFFGEGSRLTVL.

The chain combines TRBV6-5 with TRBJ2-7; 10 positions agree with TRBD2. V shed 2 bases and J 4 bases; nucleotides not matched to a gene: 5. The CDR3 is made up of 15 amino acids. Germline-derived CDR1 and CDR2 are MNHEY and SVGAGI. The DNA for the CDR3 is TGTGCCAGCAGTTACCTAGCGGGAGTAAGTTACGAGCAGTACTTC. Amino acids: CASSYLAGVSYEQYF.

The gene calls are TRBV6-5 and TRBJ1-2; no reliable D call. V lost 6 bases to trimming and J lost 4 bases, with 15 bases between them. Germline-derived CDR1 and CDR2 are MNHEY and SVGAGI. The CDR3 runs 14 residues. The CDR3 DNA is TGTGCCAGCAGACAAAGTGGGGAGGGCTATGGCTACACCTTC. Translation: CASRQSGEGYGYTF.

The rearrangement links TRBV2 to TRBJ1-5, with 7 positions matching TRBD1. CDR1 is SNHLY, CDR2 FYNNEI, per germline. This CDR3 is built from 18 residues. Trimming removed 4 bases from V and 3 bases from J; junction bases left unmatched: 15. Here the CDR3 DNA reads TGTGCCAGCAGTGTGGGGGAAGGGGGCTATGCTCTCAATCAGCCCCAGCATTTT. Translated: CASSVGEGGYALNQPQHF.